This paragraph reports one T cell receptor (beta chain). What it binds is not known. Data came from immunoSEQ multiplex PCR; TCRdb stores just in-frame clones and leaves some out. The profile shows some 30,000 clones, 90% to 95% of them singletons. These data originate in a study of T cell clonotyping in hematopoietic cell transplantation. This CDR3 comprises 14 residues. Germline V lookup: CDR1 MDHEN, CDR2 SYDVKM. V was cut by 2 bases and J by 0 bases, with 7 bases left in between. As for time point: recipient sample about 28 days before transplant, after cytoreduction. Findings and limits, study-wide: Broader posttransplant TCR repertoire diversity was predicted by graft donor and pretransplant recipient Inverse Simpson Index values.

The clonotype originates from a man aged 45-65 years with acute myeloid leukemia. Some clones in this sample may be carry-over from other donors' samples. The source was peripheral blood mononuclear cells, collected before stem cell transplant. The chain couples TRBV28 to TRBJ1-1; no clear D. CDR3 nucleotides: TGTGCCAGCAGTTTAGGACGGATGAACACTGAAGCTTTCTTT. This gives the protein CASSLGRMNTEAFF. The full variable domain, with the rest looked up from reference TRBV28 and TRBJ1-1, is DVKVTQSSRYLVKRTGEKVFLECVQDMDHENMFWYRQDPGLGLRLIYFSYDVKMKEKGDIPEGYSVSREKKERFSLILESASTNQTSMYLCASSLGRMNTEAFFGQGTRLTVV.